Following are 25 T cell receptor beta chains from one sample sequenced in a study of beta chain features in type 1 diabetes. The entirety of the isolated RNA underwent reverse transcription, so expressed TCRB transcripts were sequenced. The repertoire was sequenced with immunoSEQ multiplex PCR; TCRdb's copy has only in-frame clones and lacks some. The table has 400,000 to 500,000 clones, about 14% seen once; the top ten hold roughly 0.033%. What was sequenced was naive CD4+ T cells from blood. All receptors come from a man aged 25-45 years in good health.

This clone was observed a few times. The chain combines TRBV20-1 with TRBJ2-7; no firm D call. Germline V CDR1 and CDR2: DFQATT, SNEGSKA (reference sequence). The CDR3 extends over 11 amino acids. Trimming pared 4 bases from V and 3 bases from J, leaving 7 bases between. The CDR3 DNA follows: TGCAGTGCTAACGTCCTCTACGAGCAGTACTTC. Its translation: CSANVLYEQYF.

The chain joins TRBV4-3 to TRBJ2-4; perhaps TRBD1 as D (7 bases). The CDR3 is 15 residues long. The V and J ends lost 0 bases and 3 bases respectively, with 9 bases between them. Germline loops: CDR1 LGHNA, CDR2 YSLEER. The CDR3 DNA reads TGCGCCAGCAGCCAAGATCAGGGGGGCAAAAACATTCAGTACTTC. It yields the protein CASSQDQGGKNIQYF.

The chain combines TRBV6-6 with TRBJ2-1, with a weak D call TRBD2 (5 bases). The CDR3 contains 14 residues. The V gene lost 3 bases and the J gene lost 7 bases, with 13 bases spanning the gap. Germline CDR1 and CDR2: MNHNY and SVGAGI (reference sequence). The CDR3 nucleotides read TGTGCCAGCAGTTATCCCGCGGAGGCAAATGAGCAGTTCTTC. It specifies CASSYPAEANEQFF.

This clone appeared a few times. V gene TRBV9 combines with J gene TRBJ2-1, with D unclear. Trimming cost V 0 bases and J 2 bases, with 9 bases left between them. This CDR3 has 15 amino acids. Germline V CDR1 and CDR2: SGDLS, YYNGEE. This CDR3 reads CASSVEPGTYNEQFF. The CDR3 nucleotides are TGTGCCAGCAGCGTAGAGCCGGGTACCTACAATGAGCAGTTCTTC.

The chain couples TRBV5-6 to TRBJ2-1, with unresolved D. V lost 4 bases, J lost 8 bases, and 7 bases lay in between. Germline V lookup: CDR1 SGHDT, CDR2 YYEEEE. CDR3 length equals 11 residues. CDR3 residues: CASSLTDEQFF. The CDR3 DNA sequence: TGTGCCAGCAGCCTTACCGATGAGCAGTTCTTC. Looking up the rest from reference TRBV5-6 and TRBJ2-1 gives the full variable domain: DAGVTQSPTHLIKTRGQQVTLRCSPKSGHDTVSWYQQALGQGPQFIFQYYEEEERQRGNFPDRFSGHQFPNYSSELNVNALLLGDSALYLCASSLTDEQFFGPGTRLTVL.

CDR3 sequence: CAWSVGSGQPQHF. The CDR3 DNA sequence: TGTGCCTGGAGTGTAGGGAGTGGTCAGCCCCAGCATTTT. The chain joins TRBV30 to TRBJ1-5; D unresolved. The CDR3 totals 13 residues. Trimming stripped 0 bases from V and 6 bases from J, with 9 bases between. The germline V gene encodes CDR1 GTSNPN and CDR2 SVGIG (reference sequence). Combining the CDR3 with reference TRBV30 and TRBJ1-5 gives the whole variable domain SQTIHQWPATLVQPVGSPLSLECTVEGTSNPNLYWYRQAAGRGLQLLFYSVGIGQISSEVPQNLSASRPQDRQFILSSKKLLLSDSGFYLCAWSVGSGQPQHFGDGTRLSIL.

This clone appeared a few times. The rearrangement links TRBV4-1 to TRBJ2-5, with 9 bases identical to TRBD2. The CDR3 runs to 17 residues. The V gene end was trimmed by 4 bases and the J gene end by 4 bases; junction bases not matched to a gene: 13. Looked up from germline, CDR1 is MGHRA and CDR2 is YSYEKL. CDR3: CASSRVFGGRAPETQYF. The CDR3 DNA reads TGCGCCAGCAGCCGGGTTTTTGGCGGGAGGGCCCCAGAGACCCAGTACTTC.

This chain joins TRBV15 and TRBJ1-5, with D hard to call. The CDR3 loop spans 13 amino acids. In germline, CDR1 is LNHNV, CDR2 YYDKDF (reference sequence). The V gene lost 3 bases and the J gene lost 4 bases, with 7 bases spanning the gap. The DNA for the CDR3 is TGTGCCACCAGCAGTTTACTTAATCAGCCCCAGCATTTT. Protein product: CATSSLLNQPQHF.

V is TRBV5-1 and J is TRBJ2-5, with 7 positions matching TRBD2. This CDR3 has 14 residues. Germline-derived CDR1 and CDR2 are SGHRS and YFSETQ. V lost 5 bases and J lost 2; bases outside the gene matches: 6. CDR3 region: CASRTGTTQETQYF. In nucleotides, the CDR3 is TGCGCCAGCAGAACCGGGACTACACAAGAGACCCAGTACTTC.

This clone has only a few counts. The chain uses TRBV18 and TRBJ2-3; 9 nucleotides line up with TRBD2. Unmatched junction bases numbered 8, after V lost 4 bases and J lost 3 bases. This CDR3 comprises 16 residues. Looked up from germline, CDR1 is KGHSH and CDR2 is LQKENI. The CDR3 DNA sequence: TGTGCCAGCTCACTAGTAGCGGGAGTTGGGACAGATACGCAGTATTTT. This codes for CASSLVAGVGTDTQYF.

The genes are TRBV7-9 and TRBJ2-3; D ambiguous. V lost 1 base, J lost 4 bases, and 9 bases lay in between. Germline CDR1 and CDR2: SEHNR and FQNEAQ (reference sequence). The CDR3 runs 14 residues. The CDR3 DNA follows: TGTGCCAGCAGCTTAGGGATTTCGCCAGATACGCAGTATTTT. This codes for CASSLGISPDTQYF. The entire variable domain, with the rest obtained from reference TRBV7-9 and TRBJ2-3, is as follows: DTGVSQNPRHKITKRGQNVTFRCDPISEHNRLYWYRQTLGQGPEFLTYFQNEAQLEKSRLLSDRFSAERPKGSFSTLEIQRTEQGDSAMYLCASSLGISPDTQYFGPGTRLTVL.

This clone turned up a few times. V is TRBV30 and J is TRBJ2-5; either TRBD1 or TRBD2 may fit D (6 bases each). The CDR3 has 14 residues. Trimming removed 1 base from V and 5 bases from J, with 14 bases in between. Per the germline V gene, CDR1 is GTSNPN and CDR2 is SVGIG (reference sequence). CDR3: CAWSDSGGGETQYF. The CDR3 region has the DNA TGTGCCTGGAGTGACTCCGGGGGCGGCGAGACCCAGTACTTC.

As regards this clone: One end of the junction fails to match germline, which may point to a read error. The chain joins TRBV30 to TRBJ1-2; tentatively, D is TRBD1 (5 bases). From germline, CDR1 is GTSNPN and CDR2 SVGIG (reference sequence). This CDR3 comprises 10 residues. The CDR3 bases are TGTGCCTTAGAGACGGGACGGCTTCTCTTC. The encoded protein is CALETGRLLF.

CDR3 nucleotides: TGTGCCAGCAGTGCCTCTGGGCTGGGCGAGCAGTACGTC. Its translation: CASSASGLGEQYV. This chain joins TRBV2 and TRBJ2-7; D is unclear. The germline gives CDR1 SNHLY, CDR2 FYNNEI. This CDR3 is built from 13 residues. V lost 4 bases, J lost 6 bases, and 13 bases lay in between.

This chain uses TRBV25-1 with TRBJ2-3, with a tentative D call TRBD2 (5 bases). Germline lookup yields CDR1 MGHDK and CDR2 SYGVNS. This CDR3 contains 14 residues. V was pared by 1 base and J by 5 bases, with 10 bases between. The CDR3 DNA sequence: TGTGCCAGCAGTGAATCCGGGGTGAAAGATACGCAGTATTTT. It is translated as CASSESGVKDTQYF.

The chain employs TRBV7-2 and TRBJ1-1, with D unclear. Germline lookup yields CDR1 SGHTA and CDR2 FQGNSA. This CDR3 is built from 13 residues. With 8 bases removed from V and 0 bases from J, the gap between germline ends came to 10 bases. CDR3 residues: CASVRAVNTEAFF. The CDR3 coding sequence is TGTGCCAGCGTCAGAGCCGTGAACACTGAAGCTTTCTTT.

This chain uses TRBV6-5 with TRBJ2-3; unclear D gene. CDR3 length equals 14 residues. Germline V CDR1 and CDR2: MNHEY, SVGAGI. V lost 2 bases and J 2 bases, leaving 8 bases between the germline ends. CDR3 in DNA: TGTGCCAGCAGTTACGTGCCGGCCACAGATACGCAGTATTTT. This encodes CASSYVPATDTQYF.

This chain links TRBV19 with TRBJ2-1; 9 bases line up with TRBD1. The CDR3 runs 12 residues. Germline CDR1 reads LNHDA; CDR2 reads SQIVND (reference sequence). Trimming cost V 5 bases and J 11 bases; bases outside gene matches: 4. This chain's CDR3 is CASSGDRAQQFF. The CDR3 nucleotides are TGTGCCAGTAGTGGGGACAGGGCACAGCAGTTCTTC.

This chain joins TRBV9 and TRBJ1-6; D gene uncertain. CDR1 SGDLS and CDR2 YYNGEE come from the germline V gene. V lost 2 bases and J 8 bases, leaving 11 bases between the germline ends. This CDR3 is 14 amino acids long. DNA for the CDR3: TGTGCCAGCAGCGTGGTGGGAGTGGATTCACCCCTCCACTTT. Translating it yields CASSVVGVDSPLHF.

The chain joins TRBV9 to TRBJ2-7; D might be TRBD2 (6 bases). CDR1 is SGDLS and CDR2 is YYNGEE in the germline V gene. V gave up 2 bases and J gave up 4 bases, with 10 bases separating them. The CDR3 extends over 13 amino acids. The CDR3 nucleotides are TGTGCCAGCAGCGTGGGACTTTCGTACGAGCAGTACTTC. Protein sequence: CASSVGLSYEQYF.

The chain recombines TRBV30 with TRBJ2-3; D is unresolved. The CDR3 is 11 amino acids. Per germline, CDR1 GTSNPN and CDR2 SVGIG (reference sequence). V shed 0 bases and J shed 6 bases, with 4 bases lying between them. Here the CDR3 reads CAWSVPDTQYF. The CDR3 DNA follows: TGTGCCTGGAGTGTACCCGATACGCAGTATTTT.

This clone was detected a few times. In DNA form, the CDR3 reads TGTGCCAGCAGTTACGACAGTCCCGATCCCTACAATGAGCAGTTCTTC. It translates to CASSYDSPDPYNEQFF. V usage is TRBV6-5 and J usage is TRBJ2-1, with a weak D call TRBD1 (5 bases). Germline-derived CDR1 and CDR2 are MNHEY and SVGAGI. This CDR3 contains 16 residues. V shed 2 bases and J shed 2 bases, with 13 bases lying between them.

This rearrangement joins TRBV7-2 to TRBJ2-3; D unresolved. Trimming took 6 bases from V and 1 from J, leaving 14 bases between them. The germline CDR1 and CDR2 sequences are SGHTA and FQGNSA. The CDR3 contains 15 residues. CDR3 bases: TGTGCCAGCAGACGACGCCACTTGGGCACAGATACGCAGTATTTT. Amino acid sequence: CASRRRHLGTDTQYF.

The CDR3 DNA is TGTGCCAGCAGTGATTTAGCGGACAGCCGCTACGAGCAGTACTTC. This translates into CASSDLADSRYEQYF. The rearrangement uses TRBV25-1 and TRBJ2-7, with D tentatively TRBD1 or TRBD2 (6 bases each). The CDR3 runs 15 residues. Between the trimmed V and J ends, which lost 3 bases and 3 bases, there was a span of 15 bases. Germline values: CDR1 MGHDK, CDR2 SYGVNS.

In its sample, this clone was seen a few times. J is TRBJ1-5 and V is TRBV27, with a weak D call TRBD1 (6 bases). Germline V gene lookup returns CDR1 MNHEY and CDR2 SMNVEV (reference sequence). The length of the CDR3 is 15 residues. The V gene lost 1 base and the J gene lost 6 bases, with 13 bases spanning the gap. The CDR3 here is CASSLFTQGGQPQHF. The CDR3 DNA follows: TGTGCCAGCAGTTTATTTACACAGGGCGGTCAGCCCCAGCATTTT.